The source of this TCR beta chain is a study of cytomegalovirus exposure and HLA in healthy donors (dated by TCRdb to 2017 to 2019). General notes on the study: According to an earlier analysis of around 600 of the donors, 150 million to 200 million T cells yielded roughly 110 million unique TCR beta sequences and around 300 Gb of sequence data. An early release covering roughly 600 HLA-typed donors comprised about 300 gigabases of sequencing data and roughly 86 million unique TCR sequences. Of the roughly 400 genotyped donors, more than 75% were placed in the genetic ancestry cluster associated with self-reported Caucasian donors. The study aimed to test whether cataloging public T cell receptors could reveal signatures of past pathogen exposure. The study used immunosequencing to profile the T cell repertoires of approximately 640 subjects and linked those repertoires to cytomegalovirus serostatus. Along with the approximately 670-subject first cohort, a separate validation cohort of roughly 110 different subjects was used. To predict cytomegalovirus infection status, the study combined high-throughput TCR immunosequencing, statistical association of individual TCRs with disease status, and machine learning. In a later analysis, previously published TCR beta repertoires from roughly 710 donors were re-analyzed and high-resolution HLA genotyping was added so that TCR occurrence patterns could be studied. The later analysis used no new phenotypic data to find candidate immune exposures, relying instead on TCR beta sequences and their occurrence across donors. An earlier analysis of about 600 of the donors used high-throughput TCR beta sequencing to judge whether each TCR beta V gene segment behaved as functional or pseudogenic. Donor age, sex, ethnicity and CMV serostatus were compiled together with the repertoire data. A later genetic analysis used genome-wide SNP genotypes for 398 of the 666 donors, treating that subset as a discovery cohort. Every repertoire in the discovery cohort had been generated on one and the same sequencing platform. HLA typing included class I and class II loci at four-digit resolution. The number of donors typed differed by locus, with 629-630 for A, B, C, DRB1 and DQB1, 522 for DQA1, about 610 for DPA1, and approximately 470 for DPB1. About five DR-DQ haplotypes were treated as single units for association and clustering because of strong linkage in the cohort. Among 398 genotyped donors of the cohort, an average of about 240,000 unique TCR beta nucleotide sequences were sequenced per donor, 15% to 20% of them non-productive. Points the paper makes about the study in general: In this cohort, only TCR beta chains were sequenced, and detectable features were limited by the absence of alpha or paired-chain data. In a later analysis, HLA-associated TCR beta chains showed more clonal expansion and lower generation probabilities than non-associated chains that were equally common. Three of the identified cytomegalovirus-associated TCR beta chains were confirmed in vitro to be specific for cytomegalovirus antigens. V-gene and J-gene trimming of TCR beta chains was associated with a missense DCLRE1C variant in a later genetic analysis, and the association was replicated in an independent cohort. Cytomegalovirus status was reported to be diagnosed by the classifier with high specificity and sensitivity in both the original and validation cohorts. A cluster of highly shared sequence variants was judged likely to be a technical artifact of the sequencing pipeline. Because counts were too low, around 18 rarely observed V segments, including chromosome 9 orphons, were left out of the earlier analysis of a few hundred of the donors. According to a later genetic analysis, donors in an Asian-associated ancestry cluster had fewer N-insertions in productive TCRs than the roughly 700-donor mean. Most CMV-associated TCR beta chains appeared to be HLA-restricted in a later analysis, and the HLA associations seemed to be driven largely by CMV exposure. Immune exposure information for the cohort was limited to CMV serostatus. Roughly uniform sequencing depth across donors was assumed in presence/absence analyses, although this assumption may not hold. The study gave a list of more than 150 TCR beta chains associated with cytomegalovirus. Broadly in line with IMGT annotations, most TCR beta V segments showed up in productive rearrangements about 87% or about 30% of the time in an earlier analysis of 450 to 600 of the donors. In a later analysis, the rate of TCR association differed among HLA loci, with DRB1 alleles having the most associated TCRs and HLA-C alleles having the fewest. Across donors, most TCR sequences were observed very rarely, whereas some public TCRs were present in many individuals. Because HLA typing was missing for some donors at each locus, association tests included only the typed subset. A later analysis associated about 17,000 TCR beta sequences with specific HLA alleles at a false discovery rate of 0.05. When HLA alleles, especially DR and DQ, strongly co-occurred, attributing TCR associations to individual alleles was difficult. A further reported finding was that TCR beta sequences accurately predicted the HLA-A and HLA-B alleles for most subjects in the first cohort. Because the 87-base-pair reads could not distinguish some IMGT-functional V segments, including TRBV6-2 and TRBV6-3, those segments were excluded. According to the authors, the approach could potentially be generalized to other disease states and immunological phenotypes. In a later analysis, several top co-occurrence clusters were reported to appear linked to parvovirus B19, influenza, CMV and Epstein-Barr virus. Linkage disequilibrium might explain the correlated functional status among segregating V segments, but an unknown experimental factor could not be ruled out.

From V the trimming removes 8 bases and from J it removes 8 bases, while the gene matches leave 3 bases of the junction unaccounted for. CDR1 LNHDA and CDR2 SQIVND are derived from the germline V gene (reference sequence). The CDR3 contains 11 residues, cysteine and phenylalanine counted. Left in the record is the CDR3 DNA by itself, 33 bases read in frame from the first base. In total, approximately 690 healthy bone marrow donors made up the cohort. At the time of sampling, all cohort members were nominally healthy, though unrecorded immune exposures were likely present. The donor was CMV seronegative and belonged to the group of 352 seronegative cohort members. A peripheral blood sample was collected from each donor, and TCR beta sequencing was performed on peripheral blood mononuclear cells. The Qiagen DNeasy Blood Extraction Kit was used to extract genomic DNA from the blood cell samples. The library relied on the immunoSEQ multiplex PCR assay. The multiplex PCR relied on a mix of 60 forward primers for TCR Vbeta segments and 13 reverse primers for TCR Jbeta segments. A multiplex PCR assay on genomic DNA amplified the CDR3 region of rearranged TCR beta genes. On the Illumina HiSeq System, the amplified TCR beta libraries were sequenced as 87-base-pair reads. Per the original workflow: Across the 700 or so repertoires, a later analysis counted 78 million or so unique TCR beta chains, roughly 11 million of which were shared by at least two donors. Raw reads were error-corrected and collapsed into unique sequences with a nearest-neighbor algorithm that merged closely related sequences to remove PCR and sequencing errors. To assign V, D and J gene segments, CDR3 sequences were aligned to IMGT reference sequences. For a sequence to be retained, at least a six-nucleotide match to both a V gene segment and a J gene segment was required. Rearrangements were classified as productive when the CDR3 lacked stop codons and remained in frame with V and J, and all other rearrangements were classified as non-productive. CDR3 was defined according to IMGT convention as the region running from the second conserved V-encoded cysteine to the conserved J-encoded phenylalanine. Sequences without an unambiguous match to a single V gene segment were excluded from the earlier analysis of 500 to 700 of the donors. An earlier analysis of fewer than 750 of the donors called V segments functional above 56.7% productive rearrangements and segregating when the between-donor standard deviation exceeded 5%. A statistical classification framework was developed to diagnose cytomegalovirus status using the catalog of TCR beta chain sequences. In a later analysis, V and J genes were assigned by comparing TCR nucleotide sequences against IMGT/GENE-DB human TR gene sequences. In a later analysis, CDR3 sequences and most-parsimonious VDJ recombination scenarios were assigned using the TCRdist pipeline. In a later analysis, each TCR beta chain was defined by its CDR3 amino acid sequence together with its V-gene family, and reads without a unique V-gene family were excluded. In a later analysis, 500 to 650 highly shared, low-generation-probability nucleotide sequences were removed to address suspected cross-contamination and a sequencing artifact. A later analysis calculated a clonal expansion index for each public chain from normalized within-repertoire ranks of inferred template counts. In a later analysis, generation probabilities were computed using a VDJ recombination model fitted to out-of-frame rearrangements, and the results were checked against IGoR. In a later analysis, hypergeometric tests were used to score TCR-TCR, TCR-HLA and TCR-CMV co-occurrence, with a repertoire-size bias correction applied to TCR pairs. A later analysis estimated false discovery rates by permuting HLA or CMV assignments 20 times. In a later analysis, co-occurring TCRs were grouped using DBSCAN, with TCRdist sequence similarity added in when clustering inside HLA-allele-positive subsets. Repertoires with fewer than 30,000 or more than 120,000 public chains, plus five repertoires with anomalous nucleotide sharing, were excluded from co-occurrence clustering. In TCRdb, the immuneACCESS table is reduced to in-frame sequences with V and J assigned. These tables do not hold every clone; where another copy was compared, an unresolved V gene accounts for under half, and the others remain unexplained. Clone size and the V and J calls come from that table; the DNA yielded D and trimming. This sample is represented by 150,000 or so clones; 73% of them were singletons. The ten largest clonotypes hold 1.5% to 2% of the sample.

The table lists this clone with a few counts. Its antigen remains undetermined. No quality values exist for individual bases; no much larger clone is one base distant. Sequenced input: PBMCs. The V and J segments used are TRBV19 and TRBJ1-2, and TRBD1 matches 9 of the central bases. The receptor was isolated from a woman aged 18-29 years in good health and CMV-seronegative. CDR3 protein: CASGTGRGYTF. The nucleotide sequence reads as follows: TGTGCCAGTGGGACAGGGCGCGGCTACACCTTC.